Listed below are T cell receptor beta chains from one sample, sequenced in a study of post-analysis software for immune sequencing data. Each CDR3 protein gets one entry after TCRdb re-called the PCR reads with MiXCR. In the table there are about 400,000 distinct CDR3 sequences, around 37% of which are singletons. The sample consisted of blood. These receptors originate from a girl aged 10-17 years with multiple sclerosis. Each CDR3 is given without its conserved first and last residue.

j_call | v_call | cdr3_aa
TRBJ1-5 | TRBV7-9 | ASSSDSQPQH
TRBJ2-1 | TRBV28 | ASRGLAVLEDEQF
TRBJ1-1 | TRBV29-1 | SVLTGQDFMNTEAF
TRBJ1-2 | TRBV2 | ASTIGGPSNYGHT
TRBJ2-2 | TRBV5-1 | ASSLVSGATGELF
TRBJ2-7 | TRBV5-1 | ASSEGNREQY
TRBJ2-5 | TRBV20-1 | SARGPLEGPQY
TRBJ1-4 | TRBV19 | ASSVAVTGGEKLF
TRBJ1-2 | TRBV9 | ASLSPTGNYGYT
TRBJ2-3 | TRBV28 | ASSPRGTGSTDTQY
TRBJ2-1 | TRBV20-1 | SPRRGGPGNEQF
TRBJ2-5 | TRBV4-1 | TSSQARRETQY
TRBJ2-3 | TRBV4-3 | ASSQDAAGRTDTQY
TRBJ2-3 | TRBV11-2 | ASTPFGVLRNTQY
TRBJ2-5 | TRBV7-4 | ASSLGGGAGGHSPLEETQY
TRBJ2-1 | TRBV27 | ASSLEGDLYNEQF